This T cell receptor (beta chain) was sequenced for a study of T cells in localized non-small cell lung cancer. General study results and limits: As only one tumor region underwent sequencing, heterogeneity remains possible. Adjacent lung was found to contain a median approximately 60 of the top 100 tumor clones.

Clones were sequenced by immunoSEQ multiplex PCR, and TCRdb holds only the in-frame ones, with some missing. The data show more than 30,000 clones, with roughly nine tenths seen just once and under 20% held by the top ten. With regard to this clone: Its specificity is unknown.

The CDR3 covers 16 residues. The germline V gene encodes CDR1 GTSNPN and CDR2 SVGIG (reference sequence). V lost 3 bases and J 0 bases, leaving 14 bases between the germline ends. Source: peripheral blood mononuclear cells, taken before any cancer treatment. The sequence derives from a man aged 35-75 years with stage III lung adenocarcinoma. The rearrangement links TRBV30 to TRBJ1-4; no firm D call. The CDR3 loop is CAWSAPRATTNEKLFF. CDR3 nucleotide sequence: TGTGCCTGGAGCGCGCCTAGGGCGACAACTAATGAAAAACTGTTTTTT. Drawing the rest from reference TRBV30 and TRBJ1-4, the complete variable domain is SQTIHQWPATLVQPVGSPLSLECTVEGTSNPNLYWYRQAAGRGLQLLFYSVGIGQISSEVPQNLSASRPQDRQFILSSKKLLLSDSGFYLCAWSAPRATTNEKLFFGSGTQLSVL.